These 20 T cell receptor beta chains were sequenced from one sample in a study of post-analysis software for immune sequencing data. General study results and limits: About five TRBV segments were more frequent in patients than controls; TRBV5-6, TRBV5-1 and TRBV20-1 belonged to this group.

These receptors have no identified antigens. The TCR beta cDNA libraries carried unique molecular identifiers. MiXCR, applied by TCRdb to the PCR reads, yields one record per CDR3 protein. This sample has about 680,000 distinct CDR3 sequences; 59% occur once, and the top ten carry about 11%. Sequencing was performed on blood. These receptors were obtained from a girl aged 2 to 10 with multiple sclerosis.

DNA for the CDR3: TGTGCCAGCAGTTTAGGAGGGTCCCTCTCCTACGAGCAGTACTTC. This sequence encodes CASSLGGSLSYEQYF. This sequence joins TRBV27 and TRBJ2-7; possible D gene TRBD2, 6 bases. CDR3 length: 15 amino acids. Germline V lookup: CDR1 MNHEY, CDR2 SMNVEV (reference sequence). Trimming removed 2 bases from V and 0 bases from J, with 11 bases in between.

This clonotype was recorded many times. This rearrangement joins TRBV6-1 to TRBJ1-5; D is unresolved. The CDR3 is 15 amino acids. Per germline, CDR1 MNHNS and CDR2 SASEGT. The ends were cut back, 1 base at V and 12 bases at J, with 19 bases in the middle. CDR3 sequence: CASSEEGGGSGGQHF. The CDR3 bases are TGTGCCAGCAGTGAAGAAGGTGGTGGGTCCGGCGGCCAGCATTTT.

A note on this clonotype: Compared with germline, one end of the junction differs, possibly owing to a read error. The chain combines TRBV3-1 with TRBJ2-5; D is undetermined. The CDR3 is 12 amino acids. Germline assignment: CDR1 LGHDT and CDR2 YNNKEL (reference sequence). This CDR3 reads CASSQAKETQYF. In DNA, the CDR3 is TGTGCCAGCAGTCAAGCTAAAGAGACCCAGTACTTC.

To note about this clonotype: At one end, the junction sequence differs from germline, possibly due to a read error. The genes are TRBV5-1 and TRBJ1-1; maybe TRBD1 (6 bases). Germline CDR1 SGHRS, CDR2 YFSETQ. The CDR3 consists of 14 residues. In nucleotides, the CDR3 is TGCACCAGCAGCTTGGAACAGGGAAGCACTGAAGCTTTCTTT. This sequence encodes CTSSLEQGSTEAFF.

This clonotype was counted between two and nine times. The rearrangement uses TRBV20-1 and TRBJ2-3, with 10 bases aligning to TRBD2. CDR3 length equals 13 residues. J was trimmed by 4 bases and V by 3 bases; bases with no gene match: 1. Looked up from germline, CDR1 is DFQATT and CDR2 is SNEGSKA (reference sequence). The DNA for the CDR3 is TGCAGTGCTAGCCTAGCGGGAGCAGATACGCAGTATTTT. Encoded protein: CSASLAGADTQYF.

The gene calls are TRBV7-3 and TRBJ2-3; 9 nucleotides match TRBD2. V lost 5 bases to trimming and J lost 2 bases; unmatched junction nucleotides: 8. Germline CDR1 SGHTA, CDR2 FQGTGA. The CDR3 runs 16 residues. This chain's CDR3 is CASSPVSGRDTDTQYF. CDR3 nucleotides: TGTGCCAGCAGCCCGGTTAGCGGGAGAGACACAGATACGCAGTATTTT.

This clonotype was picked up many times. The rearrangement uses TRBV7-6 and TRBJ2-1; a possible D gene is TRBD2 (5 bases). Trimming took 1 base from V and 4 from J, leaving 11 bases between them. The CDR3 has 15 residues. CDR1 and CDR2 (germline): SGHVS, FNYEAQ. CDR3 residues: CASSLETGSYNEQFF. CDR3 coding DNA: TGTGCCAGCAGCTTAGAGACGGGATCGTACAATGAGCAGTTCTTC.

The chain couples TRBV29-1 to TRBJ2-7; D call uncertain. The germline V and J ends were trimmed by 6 bases and 2 bases, with 20 bases remaining between them. CDR1 SQVTM and CDR2 ANQGSEA come from the germline V gene. The CDR3 consists of 15 residues. The CDR3 region is CSVAQRTLLTYEQYF. CDR3 nucleotides: TGCAGCGTCGCCCAACGCACTTTACTGACCTACGAGCAGTACTTC.

The rearrangement links TRBV15 to TRBJ2-3, with no clear D. This CDR3 is built from 14 residues. The ends were cut back, 0 bases at V and 2 bases at J, with 6 bases in the middle. Germline values: CDR1 LNHNV, CDR2 YYDKDF (reference sequence). Written as DNA, the CDR3 is TGTGCCACCAGCAGAGACAGGCCCACAGATACGCAGTATTTT. Its translation is CATSRDRPTDTQYF.

This clonotype was detected a few times. The chain is built from TRBV5-5 and TRBJ2-3; D call uncertain. The CDR3 has 15 residues. The V gene's germline CDR1 is SGHKS and CDR2 YYEKEE (reference sequence). Trimming shortened V by 4 bases and J by 5 bases, and 17 bases separated the two germline ends. CDR3 protein: CASSPRPRAQDTQYF. CDR3 coding DNA: TGTGCCAGCAGCCCCCGACCCCGGGCACAAGATACGCAGTATTTT.

The chain recombines TRBV29-1 with TRBJ2-7, with a tentative D call TRBD2 (5 bases). This CDR3 comprises 12 residues. Germline values: CDR1 SQVTM, CDR2 ANQGSEA. V lost 6 bases and J 4 bases, leaving 13 bases between the germline ends. The CDR3: CSVSGDTYEQYF. The CDR3 nucleotides read TGCAGCGTATCCGGGGATACTTACGAGCAGTACTTC.

This clonotype was seen only a few times. V usage is TRBV20-1 and J usage is TRBJ2-1; 10 bases are a match to TRBD2. Trimming at V came to 0 bases and at J to 8 bases, leaving 7 bases not matched to a gene. Germline CDR1 DFQATT, CDR2 SNEGSKA (reference sequence). The CDR3 totals 15 residues. CDR3 protein: CSARDVLAGVHEQFF. For the CDR3, the DNA is TGCAGTGCTAGAGATGTCCTAGCGGGAGTTCATGAGCAGTTCTTC.

The rearrangement links TRBV7-2 to TRBJ2-3; 9 bases line up with TRBD2. The CDR3 is 16 residues long. Trimming removed 4 bases from V and 0 bases from J; junction bases left unmatched: 5. The V gene's germline CDR1 is SGHTA and CDR2 FQGNSA. CDR3: CASSSGLAGSTDTQYF. CDR3 sequence (DNA): TGTGCCAGCAGCTCGGGGCTAGCGGGGAGCACAGATACGCAGTATTTT.

The CDR3 coding sequence is TGTGCCAGCAGTTTACTGACAGGCCGTGGAGCAGATACGCAGTATTTT. Its translation is CASSLLTGRGADTQYF. The chain couples TRBV27 to TRBJ2-3, with a weak D call TRBD1 (6 bases). Germline values: CDR1 MNHEY, CDR2 SMNVEV (reference sequence). CDR3 length: 16 residues. Trimming took 2 bases from V and 4 from J, leaving 16 bases between them.

The chain employs TRBV29-1 and TRBJ2-7; D ambiguous. Germline lookup yields CDR1 SQVTM and CDR2 ANQGSEA. Trimming pared 0 bases from V and 2 bases from J, leaving 8 bases between. The CDR3 spans 13 residues. The CDR3 region has the DNA TGCAGCGTTGAAGATATGACAACCTACGAGCAGTACTTC. Translating it yields CSVEDMTTYEQYF.

This chain uses TRBV2 with TRBJ2-7; 7 bases are shared with TRBD2. V lost 6 bases and J lost 3; bases outside the gene matches: 8. Germline V gene lookup returns CDR1 SNHLY and CDR2 FYNNEI. This CDR3 spans 14 amino acids. Here the CDR3 reads CASSGGRISYEQYF. Written as DNA, the CDR3 is TGTGCCAGCAGCGGGGGGAGGATTAGCTACGAGCAGTACTTC. Full variable domain (remainder filled in from reference TRBV2 and TRBJ2-7): EPEVTQTPSHQVTQMGQEVILRCVPISNHLYFYWYRQILGQKVEFLVSFYNNEISEKSEIFDDQFSVERPDGSNFTLKIRSTKLEDSAMYFCASSGGRISYEQYFGPGTRLTVT.

The chain combines TRBV7-2 with TRBJ2-1; D call uncertain. Germline V lookup: CDR1 SGHTA, CDR2 FQGNSA. Trimming took 5 bases from V and 2 from J, leaving 19 bases between them. This CDR3 has 17 residues. The DNA for the CDR3 is TGTGCCAGCAGCCCGGATGTGAACCCGAGCCCCTACAATGAGCAGTTCTTC. It translates to CASSPDVNPSPYNEQFF.

The rearrangement links TRBV7-2 to TRBJ2-7, with D tentatively TRBD1 (6 bases). CDR1 and CDR2 from the germline V gene are SGHTA and FQGNSA. The CDR3 contains 13 residues. V shed 5 bases and J shed 7 bases, with 15 bases lying between them. The CDR3 coding sequence is TGTGCCAGCAGCCCTAACAGGGACAATGAGCAGTACTTC. As protein: CASSPNRDNEQYF.

This clonotype turned up a few times. The chain joins TRBV7-6 to TRBJ2-7; 8 positions agree with TRBD1. This CDR3 is 15 amino acids long. V lost 4 bases to trimming and J lost 4 bases; unmatched junction nucleotides: 9. Germline-derived CDR1 and CDR2 are SGHVS and FNYEAQ. For the CDR3, the DNA is TGTGCCAGCAGCTCGGAGACAGGGGAGTTTTACGAGCAGTACTTC. The encoded protein is CASSSETGEFYEQYF.

This clonotype appeared a few times. The chain uses TRBV20-1 and TRBJ1-1; 9 nucleotides agree with TRBD1. Germline CDR1 and CDR2: DFQATT and SNEGSKA (reference sequence). J gave up 4 bases and V 6 bases, and 9 bases lay outside the gene matches. The length of the CDR3 is 14 residues. DNA for the CDR3: TGCAGTGCCACTAGGGACAGGGTCGGCACTGAAGCTTTCTTT. Translating it yields CSATRDRVGTEAFF.